Presented here are 15 T cell receptor beta chains from one specimen sequenced in a study of blood T cell repertoires in COVID-19. The data were produced by immunoSEQ multiplex PCR, yet TCRdb's version contains in-frame clones alone and is incomplete. This table has around 400,000 clones, more than 80% appearing once. Material for sequencing was peripheral blood. The receptor source for this set is a man between 35 and 55 years old with acute or convalescent COVID-19.

This chain joins TRBV19 and TRBJ1-1; D may be TRBD1 (6 bases). The V gene lost 6 bases and the J gene lost 1 base, with 15 bases spanning the gap. Germline assignment: CDR1 LNHDA and CDR2 SQIVND (reference sequence). There are 15 residues in the CDR3. Here the CDR3 DNA reads TGTGCCAGTAGGCAAACGGGACATCGGAACACTGAAGCTTTCTTT. Protein sequence: CASRQTGHRNTEAFF.

The V and J genes are TRBV3-1 (or the pseudogene TRBV3-2) and TRBJ2-7; TRBD1 might be the D (5 bases). CDR3 length: 13 residues. Between the trimmed V and J ends, which lost 0 bases and 4 bases, there was a span of 7 bases. CDR1 LGHDT and CDR2 YNNKEL come from the germline V gene (reference sequence). For the CDR3, the DNA is TGTGCCAGCAGCCAAGATCAGGGTTACGAGCAGTACTTC. Its translation is CASSQDQGYEQYF.

This clone has more than one count but fewer than ten. This chain links TRBV27 with TRBJ1-4, with 7 bases aligning to TRBD1. Per the germline V gene, CDR1 is MNHEY and CDR2 is SMNVEV (reference sequence). With 4 bases clipped from V and 8 bases from J, the junction kept 13 bases outside the gene matches. CDR3 length: 16 residues. CDR3 DNA sequence: TGTGCCAGCAGTTCTGGTGTTGGGGACAGTAGCGAAAAACTGTTTTTT. It codes for CASSSGVGDSSEKLFF.

The chain joins TRBV12-3 or TRBV12-4 to TRBJ2-2; D not resolved. The CDR3 contains 13 residues. Trimming pared 3 bases from V and 6 bases from J, leaving 8 bases between. The CDR3 DNA sequence: TGTGCCAGCAGTTTTCTAGTTTCCGGGGAGCTGTTTTTT. Translating it yields CASSFLVSGELFF.

V gene TRBV29-1 combines with J gene TRBJ2-5, with 7 bases fitting TRBD1. V lost 3 bases, J lost 1 base, and 11 bases stayed unmatched. Germline CDR1 SQVTM, CDR2 ANQGSEA. The CDR3 runs 16 residues. This CDR3 is CSVERQTGWIQETQYF. The CDR3 DNA follows: TGCAGCGTTGAGAGGCAGACAGGGTGGATCCAAGAGACCCAGTACTTC.

This rearrangement joins TRBV7-2 to TRBJ2-1, with TRBD2 matching over 14 bases. The germline V gene encodes CDR1 SGHTA and CDR2 FQGNSA. The V and J ends lost 2 bases and 8 bases, in that order; junction bases with no gene match: 8. CDR3 length equals 17 residues. For the CDR3, the DNA is TGTGCCAGCAGCTTAACTGGGGGACTAGCGGGAGTGCATGAGCAGTTCTTC. Encoded protein: CASSLTGGLAGVHEQFF. Based on the CDR3 plus reference TRBV7-2 and TRBJ2-1, the full variable domain is GAGVSQSPSNKVTEKGKDVELRCDPISGHTALYWYRQSLGQGLEFLIYFQGNSAPDKSGLPSDRFSAERTGGSVSTLTIQRTQQEDSAVYLCASSLTGGLAGVHEQFFGPGTRLTVL.

The chain couples TRBV24-1 to TRBJ2-3; 10 bases match TRBD2. Germline trimming cut 4 bases from V and 6 bases from J; bases unmatched to any gene: 6. The germline gives CDR1 KGHDR, CDR2 SFDVKD. CDR3 length: 15 residues. The CDR3 bases are TGTGCCACCAGTGAAAAAGCGGGAGGGACCGATACGCAGTATTTT. This codes for CATSEKAGGTDTQYF.

J is TRBJ1-5 and V is TRBV7-9; TRBD1 agrees at 10 bases. CDR1 SEHNR and CDR2 FQNEAQ come from the germline V gene (reference sequence). The CDR3 consists of 18 residues. Trimming took 1 base from V and 3 from J; bases not matched to a gene: 9. CDR3 nucleotide sequence: TGTGCCAGCAGCTTAGAGAGCTTCGGGACAGGGGACAATCAGCCCCAGCATTTT. It translates to CASSLESFGTGDNQPQHF.

V gene TRBV18 combines with J gene TRBJ2-1; D may be TRBD1 (6 bases). Germline lookup yields CDR1 KGHSH and CDR2 LQKENI. Trimming stripped 4 bases from V and 7 bases from J, with 20 bases between. The CDR3 is 16 residues long. CDR3 residues: CASSLYRSLQGNEQFF. For the CDR3, the DNA is TGTGCCAGCTCACTCTACCGGTCACTTCAGGGGAATGAGCAGTTCTTC.

This clone has just one count. The chain combines TRBV10-3 with TRBJ2-3; TRBD2 aligns across 11 bases. The CDR3 runs 16 residues. Germline trimming cut 0 bases from V and 1 base from J; bases unmatched to any gene: 0. CDR1 ENHRY and CDR2 SYGVKD come from the germline V gene. The CDR3 protein is CAISESLAGGTDTQYF. DNA for the CDR3: TGTGCCATCAGTGAGTCACTAGCGGGGGGCACAGATACGCAGTATTTT.

The V call is TRBV15, the J call TRBJ1-2; 7 bases match TRBD1. Germline CDR1 LNHNV, CDR2 YYDKDF (reference sequence). With V trimmed by 6 bases and J by 6 bases, 10 bases remained unmatched. The CDR3 runs 14 residues. The CDR3: CATSIRTGRDGYTF. CDR3 sequence (DNA): TGTGCCACCAGTATTAGGACAGGCCGGGATGGCTACACCTTC.

The CDR3 loop reads CASSRRGQEHNEQFF. The CDR3 coding sequence is TGTGCCAGCTCGAGGCGCGGACAGGAGCACAATGAGCAGTTCTTC. The chain is built from TRBV18 and TRBJ2-1; 7 bases map to TRBD1. J lost 5 bases, V lost 6 bases, and 10 bases had no gene match. Germline V gives CDR1 KGHSH, CDR2 LQKENI. The CDR3 extends over 15 amino acids.

The chain employs TRBV27 and TRBJ2-7, with a tentative D call TRBD1 (5 bases). This CDR3 has 15 residues. The V end was cut by 6 bases, the J end by 2 bases, with 17 bases between. CDR1 is MNHEY, CDR2 SMNVEV, per germline (reference sequence). CDR3 sequence (DNA): TGTGCCAGCAGCCGTGGGGTGCAGGGTACCTACGAGCAGTACTTC. Its protein product is CASSRGVQGTYEQYF.

The V gene is TRBV21-1, the J gene TRBJ1-1. TRBV21-1 is described as a pseudogene. The CDR3 extends over 15 amino acids. CDR3 coding DNA: TGTGCCAGCAGCGCTCCCGGGGGAATGAACACTGAAGCTTTCTTT. Amino acid sequence: CASSAPGGMNTEAFF.

The chain is built from TRBV28 and TRBJ2-1, with TRBD2 matching 8 bases. V gave up 5 bases and J gave up 8 bases; unmatched junction bases: 8. This CDR3 has 14 amino acids. Germline V gene data show CDR1 as MDHEN and CDR2 as SYDVKM. CDR3 in amino acids: CASSRGGTTHEQFF. The CDR3 nucleotides read TGTGCCAGCAGTCGGGGGGGGACTACCCATGAGCAGTTCTTC.